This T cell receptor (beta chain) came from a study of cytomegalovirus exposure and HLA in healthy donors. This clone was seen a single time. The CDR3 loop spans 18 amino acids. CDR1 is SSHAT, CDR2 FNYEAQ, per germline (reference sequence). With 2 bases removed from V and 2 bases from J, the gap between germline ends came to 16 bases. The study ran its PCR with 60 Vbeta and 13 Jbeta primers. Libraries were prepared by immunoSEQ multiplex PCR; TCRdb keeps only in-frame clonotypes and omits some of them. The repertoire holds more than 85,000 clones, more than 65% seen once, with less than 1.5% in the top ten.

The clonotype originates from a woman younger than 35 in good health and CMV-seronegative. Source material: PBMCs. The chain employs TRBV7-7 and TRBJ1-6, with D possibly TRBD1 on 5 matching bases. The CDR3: CASSLSPGCVTYNSPLHF. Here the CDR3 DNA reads TGTGCCAGCAGCTTAAGCCCAGGGTGTGTCACCTATAATTCACCCCTCCACTTT. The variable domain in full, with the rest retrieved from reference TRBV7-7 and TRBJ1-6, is GAGVSQSPRYKVTKRGQDVTLRCDPISSHATLYWYQQALGQGPEFLTYFNYEAQPDKSGLPSDRFSAERPEGSISTLTIQRTEQRDSAMYRCASSLSPGCVTYNSPLHFGNGTRLTVT.